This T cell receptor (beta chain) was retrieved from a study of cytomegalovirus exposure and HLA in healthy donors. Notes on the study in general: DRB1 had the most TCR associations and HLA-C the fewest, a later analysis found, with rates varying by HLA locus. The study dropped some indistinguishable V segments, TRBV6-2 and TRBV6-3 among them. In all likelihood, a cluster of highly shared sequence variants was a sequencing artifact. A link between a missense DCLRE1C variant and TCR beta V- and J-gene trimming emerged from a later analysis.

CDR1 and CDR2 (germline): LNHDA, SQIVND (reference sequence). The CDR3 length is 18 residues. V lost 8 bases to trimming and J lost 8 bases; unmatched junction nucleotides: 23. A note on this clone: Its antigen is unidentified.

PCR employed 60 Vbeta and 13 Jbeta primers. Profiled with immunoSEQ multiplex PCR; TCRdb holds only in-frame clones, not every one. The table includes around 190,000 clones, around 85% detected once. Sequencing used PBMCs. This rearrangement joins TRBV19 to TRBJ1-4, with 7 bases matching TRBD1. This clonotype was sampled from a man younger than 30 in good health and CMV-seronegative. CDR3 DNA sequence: TGTGCCAGTTCAGGGACAGAGAGGGTAGTTGTGAGAAGGGAAAAACTGTTTTTT. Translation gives CASSGTERVVVRREKLFF.